This entry concerns a single T cell receptor (beta chain). The antigen is not known. These data come from a study of T cell responses to AZD1222 COVID-19 vaccine. Study observations and caveats: CD4 TCRs covered the whole spike, strongest at regions 160-218 and 743-854.

TCRdb's copy holds only in-frame clones and misses some; the assay was immunoSEQ multiplex PCR. Here the sample spans tens of thousands of clones, about 80% being singletons. Trimming took off 2 bases at V and 4 bases at J, with 22 bases between the two ends. The CDR3 totals 18 residues. Germline V lookup: CDR1 MNHNS, CDR2 SASEGT. The V call is TRBV6-1, the J call TRBJ2-3; perhaps D is TRBD1 or TRBD2 (5 bases each). The sample consisted of peripheral blood, taken 28 days after the second AZD1222 dose. The sequence was obtained from an adult who received the AZD1222 COVID-19 vaccine. The CDR3 DNA reads as TGTGCCAGCAGTGAAAATGCAGGGACCATAGGGAGCGCAGATACGCAGTATTTT. Translation: CASSENAGTIGSADTQYF.